This T cell receptor (beta chain) was documented in a study of metastatic and nonmetastatic thyroid tumors. Whole-study context: Malignant thyroid and benign thyroid patients provided blood and tumor or nodule tissue whose repertoires were compared. Study-level results: As reported, TCR beta diversity in blood and tumor was significantly higher in malignant thyroid tumors than in benign nodules.

TCRdb reprocessed the PCR reads via MiXCR. Here the sample spans 35,000 to 50,000 clones, about 4.3% being singletons. Per germline, CDR1 MNHNS and CDR2 SASEGT. CDR3 size: 18 residues. The V segment lost 2 bases and the J segment 5 bases; nucleotides outside the gene matches: 13. This clone has at least ten counts. Its antigen is as yet unknown. Every patient underwent thyroid surgery untreated. The sequence was obtained from a female donor with papillary thyroid cancer or a benign thyroid nodule (not recorded which). Some clones in this sample may be carry-over from other donors' samples. The specimen was blood. The chain carries TRBV6-1 and TRBJ2-5; 11 positions match TRBD2. CDR3 residues: CASSETLAGAAVGETQYF. DNA for the CDR3: TGTGCCAGCAGTGAAACACTAGCGGGAGCCGCGGTAGGGGAGACCCAGTACTTC.